The next 9 T cell receptor beta chains were all read from a single sample in a study of T cell repertoires in cytomegalovirus infection. A single record per CDR3 protein comes from TCRdb applying MiXCR to the reads. This sample has roughly 78,000 distinct CDR3 sequences, with around 37% found just once. Antigen specificity for these receptors is unknown. The material sequenced was CD8+ T cells from cultured PBMCs, taken from culture after CMV antigen stimulation. Receptor source: a human donor in good health (CMV status not recorded). Some clones in this sample may be carry-over from other donors' samples.

This rearrangement joins TRBV20-1 to TRBJ1-6; TRBD1 agrees at 7 bases. V shed 2 bases and J 9 bases; nucleotides not matched to a gene: 13. This CDR3 comprises 16 residues. Germline CDR1 DFQATT, CDR2 SNEGSKA (reference sequence). In DNA, the CDR3 is TGCAGTGCTAGAACCTCTAAGACAGGGTCGGGTTCACCCCTCCACTTT. This encodes CSARTSKTGSGSPLHF.

This clonotype has more than one count but fewer than ten. This chain connects TRBV12-3 or TRBV12-4 to TRBJ1-1; D unresolved. The CDR3 consists of 15 residues. With 1 base removed from V and 1 base from J, the gap between germline ends came to 10 bases. In DNA, the CDR3 is TGTGCCAGCAGTTTAGATCCGAGGAAGAACACTGAAGCTTTCTTT. Translated, it gives CASSLDPRKNTEAFF.

The table lists this clonotype with a few counts. The chain couples TRBV7-2 to TRBJ2-7, with 9 bases lining up with TRBD2. CDR3 length: 15 residues. Looked up from germline, CDR1 is SGHTA and CDR2 is FQGNSA. V lost 4 bases, J lost 0 bases, and 4 bases stayed unmatched. This chain's CDR3 is CASSSASGASYEQYF. CDR3 sequence (DNA): TGTGCCAGCAGCTCCGCTAGCGGGGCCTCCTACGAGCAGTACTTC.

The sample holds many counts of this clonotype. This chain joins TRBV6-1 and TRBJ1-1; no clear D gene. Between the trimmed V and J ends, which lost 2 bases and 3 bases, there was a span of 4 bases. The length of the CDR3 is 12 residues. The germline V gene has CDR1 MNHNS and CDR2 SASEGT. In DNA, the CDR3 is TGTGCCAGCAGTGAACAGTACACTGAAGCTTTCTTT. Translating gives CASSEQYTEAFF.

V and J are TRBV6-5 and TRBJ1-2; D uncertain. Deletions cut 0 bases from V and 0 bases from J, with 5 bases between. Germline CDR1 reads MNHEY; CDR2 reads SVGAGI. CDR3 length: 14 amino acids. CDR3 coding DNA: TGTGCCAGCAGTTACTCGACTCCTAACTATGGCTACACCTTC. Residues: CASSYSTPNYGYTF.

The genes are TRBV12-3 or TRBV12-4 and TRBJ1-3; D gene ambiguous. The CDR3 is 13 residues long. V dropped 5 bases and J dropped 4 bases, with 9 bases sitting between them. CDR3 DNA sequence: TGTGCCAGCAGTCCCACGACAGGAAACACCATATATTTT. It is translated as CASSPTTGNTIYF.

This chain connects TRBV27 to TRBJ2-7, with TRBD1 matching 10 bases. V lost 6 bases, J lost 0 bases, and 14 bases stayed unmatched. The CDR3 is made up of 18 amino acids. Looked up from germline, CDR1 is MNHEY and CDR2 is SMNVEV (reference sequence). The CDR3 bases are TGTGCCAGCAGCCGCATTGGGGGCGGGACAGGGGTCTCCTACGAGCAGTACTTC. Protein product: CASSRIGGGTGVSYEQYF.

This rearrangement joins TRBV9 to TRBJ2-7; possibly TRBD1 or TRBD2 for D (5 bases each). CDR1 and CDR2 from the germline V gene are SGDLS and YYNGEE. V was pared by 4 bases and J by 6 bases, with 11 bases between. CDR3 length: 12 residues. The CDR3 loop reads CASSYNGGEQYF. The CDR3 bases are TGTGCCAGCAGCTACAATGGGGGCGAGCAGTACTTC.

The chain carries TRBV29-1 and TRBJ2-1, with TRBD2 matching over 10 bases. Germline V CDR1 and CDR2: SQVTM, ANQGSEA. This CDR3 has 15 residues. The V gene end was trimmed by 4 bases and the J gene end by 8 bases; junction bases not matched to a gene: 11. The CDR3 DNA is TGCAGCGTTGGGGGGCTAGCGGGGGATTCCCATGAGCAGTTCTTC. It encodes CSVGGLAGDSHEQFF.